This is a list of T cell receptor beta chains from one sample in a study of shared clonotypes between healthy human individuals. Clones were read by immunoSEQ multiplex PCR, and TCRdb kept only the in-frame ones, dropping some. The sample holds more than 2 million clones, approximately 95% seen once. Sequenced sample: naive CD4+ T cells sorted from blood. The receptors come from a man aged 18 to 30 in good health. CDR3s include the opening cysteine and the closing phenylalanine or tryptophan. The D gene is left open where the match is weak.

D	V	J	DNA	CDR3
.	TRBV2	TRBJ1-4	TGTGCCAGCAGTGCCTACTATTCTAATGAAAAACTGTTTTTT	CASSAYYSNEKLFF
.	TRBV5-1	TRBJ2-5	TGCGCCAGCACCACCGGTGGGGGTCAAGAGACCCAGTACTTC	CASTTGGGQETQYF
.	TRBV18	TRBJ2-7	TGTGCCAGCTCACCCGGGGGGACAGATATTTACGAGCAGTACTTC	CASSPGGTDIYEQYF
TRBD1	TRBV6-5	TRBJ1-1	TGTGCCAGCAGTTACTCGACGGGACAGGTGAACACTGAAGCTTTCTTT	CASSYSTGQVNTEAFF
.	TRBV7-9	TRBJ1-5	TGTGCCAGCAGCTTAGGAGTAGGGGACCGCCTAAATCAGCCCCAGCATTTT	CASSLGVGDRLNQPQHF
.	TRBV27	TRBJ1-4	TGTGCCAGCAGTTTGGGCCAGGGACGTGAAAAACTGTTTTTT	CASSLGQGREKLFF
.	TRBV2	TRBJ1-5	TGTGCCAGCAGTGGTTCGGACAGACCTAATCAGCCCCAGCATTTT	CASSGSDRPNQPQHF
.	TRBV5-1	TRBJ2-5	TGCGCCAGCAGCCGGACTAAAGAGACCCAGTACTTC	CASSRTKETQYF
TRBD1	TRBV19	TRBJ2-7	TGTGCCAGTAGTACTACCGGACAGGGAAATCACGAGCAGTACTTC	CASSTTGQGNHEQYF
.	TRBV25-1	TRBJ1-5	TGTGCCAGCAGTGAATCAGGGTTCGATGGCAATCAGCCCCAGCATTTT	CASSESGFDGNQPQHF
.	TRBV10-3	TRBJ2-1	TGTGCCATCAGTTCACTCAATGAGCAGTTCTTC	CAISSLNEQFF
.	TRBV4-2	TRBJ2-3	TGTGCCAGCAGCCAACAAGCGGGTAGCACAGATACGCAGTATTTT	CASSQQAGSTDTQYF
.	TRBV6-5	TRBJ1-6	TGTGCCAGCAGTCCCGAGGCAGGTTATAATTCACCCCTCCACTTT	CASSPEAGYNSPLHF